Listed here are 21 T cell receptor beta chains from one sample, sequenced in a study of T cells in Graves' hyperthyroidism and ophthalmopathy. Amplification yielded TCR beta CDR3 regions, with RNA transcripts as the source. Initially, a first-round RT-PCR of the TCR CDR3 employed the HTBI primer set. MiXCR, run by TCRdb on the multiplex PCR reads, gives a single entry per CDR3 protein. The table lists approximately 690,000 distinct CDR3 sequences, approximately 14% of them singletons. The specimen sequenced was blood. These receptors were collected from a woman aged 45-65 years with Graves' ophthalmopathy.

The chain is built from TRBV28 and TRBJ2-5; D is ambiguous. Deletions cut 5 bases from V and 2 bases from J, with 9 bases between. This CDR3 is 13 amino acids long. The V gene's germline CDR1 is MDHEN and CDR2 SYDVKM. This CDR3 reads CASSEPNQETQYF. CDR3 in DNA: TGTGCCAGCAGTGAGCCCAATCAAGAGACCCAGTACTTC.

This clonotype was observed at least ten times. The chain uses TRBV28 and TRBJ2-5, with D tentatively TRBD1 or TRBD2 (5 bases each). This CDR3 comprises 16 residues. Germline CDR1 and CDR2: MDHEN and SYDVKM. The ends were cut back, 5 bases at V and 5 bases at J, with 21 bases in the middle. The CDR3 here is CASSPLGETPFETQYF. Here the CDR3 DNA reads TGTGCCAGCAGTCCCTTGGGGGAGACCCCGTTCGAGACCCAGTACTTC.

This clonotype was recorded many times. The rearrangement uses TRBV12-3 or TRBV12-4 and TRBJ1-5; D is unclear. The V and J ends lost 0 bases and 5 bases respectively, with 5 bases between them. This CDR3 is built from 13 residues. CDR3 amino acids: CASSLATHQPQHF. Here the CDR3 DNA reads TGTGCCAGCAGTTTAGCAACTCATCAGCCCCAGCATTTT.

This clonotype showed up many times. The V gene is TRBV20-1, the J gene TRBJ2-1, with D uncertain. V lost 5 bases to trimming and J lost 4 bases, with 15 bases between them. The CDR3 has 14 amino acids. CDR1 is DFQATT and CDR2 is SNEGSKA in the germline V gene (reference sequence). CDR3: CSAPTVQDYNEQFF. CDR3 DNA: TGCAGTGCTCCTACGGTACAAGATTACAATGAGCAGTTCTTC.

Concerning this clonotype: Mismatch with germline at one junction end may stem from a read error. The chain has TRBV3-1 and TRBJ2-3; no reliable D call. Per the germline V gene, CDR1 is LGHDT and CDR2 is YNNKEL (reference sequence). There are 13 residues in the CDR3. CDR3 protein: CANSTPSTDTQYF. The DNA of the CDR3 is TGTGCCAACAGCACTCCTAGCACAGATACGCAGTATTTT.

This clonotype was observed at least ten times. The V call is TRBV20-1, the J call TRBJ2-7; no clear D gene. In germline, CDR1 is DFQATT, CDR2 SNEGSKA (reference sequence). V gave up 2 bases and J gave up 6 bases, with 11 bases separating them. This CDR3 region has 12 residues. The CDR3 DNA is TGCAGTGCTAGAAGTGGCGTGCGCGAGCAGTACTTC. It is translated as CSARSGVREQYF.

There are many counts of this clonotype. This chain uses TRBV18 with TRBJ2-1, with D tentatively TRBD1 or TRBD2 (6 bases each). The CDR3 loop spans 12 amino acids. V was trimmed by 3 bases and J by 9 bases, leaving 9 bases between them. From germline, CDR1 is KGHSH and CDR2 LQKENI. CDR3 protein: CASSPGGGEQFF. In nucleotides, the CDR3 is TGTGCCAGCTCACCGGGGGGCGGTGAGCAGTTCTTC.

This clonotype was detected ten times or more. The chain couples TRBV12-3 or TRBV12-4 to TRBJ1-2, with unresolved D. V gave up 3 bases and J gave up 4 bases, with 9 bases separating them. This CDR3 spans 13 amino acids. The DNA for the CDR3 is TGTGCCAGCAGTTTTCACGCCTCCTATGGCTACACCTTC. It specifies CASSFHASYGYTF.

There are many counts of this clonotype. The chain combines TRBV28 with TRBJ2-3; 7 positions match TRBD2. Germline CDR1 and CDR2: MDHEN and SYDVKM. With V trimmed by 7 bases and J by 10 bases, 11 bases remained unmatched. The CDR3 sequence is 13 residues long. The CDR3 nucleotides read TGTGCCAGCAATTTGGCGGGGGAGGTCTCGCAGTATTTT. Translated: CASNLAGEVSQYF. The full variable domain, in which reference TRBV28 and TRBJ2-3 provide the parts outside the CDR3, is DVKVTQSSRYLVKRTGEKVFLECVQDMDHENMFWYRQDPGLGLRLIYFSYDVKMKEKGDIPEGYSVSREKKERFSLILESASTNQTSMYLCASNLAGEVSQYFGPGTRLTVL.

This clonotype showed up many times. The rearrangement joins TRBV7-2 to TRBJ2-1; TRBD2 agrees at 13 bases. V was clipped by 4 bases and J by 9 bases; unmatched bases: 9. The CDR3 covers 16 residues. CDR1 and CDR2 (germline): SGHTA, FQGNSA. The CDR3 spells CASSSSPGLAGIEQFF. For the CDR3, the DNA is TGTGCCAGCAGCTCGAGCCCGGGACTAGCGGGAATTGAGCAGTTCTTC.

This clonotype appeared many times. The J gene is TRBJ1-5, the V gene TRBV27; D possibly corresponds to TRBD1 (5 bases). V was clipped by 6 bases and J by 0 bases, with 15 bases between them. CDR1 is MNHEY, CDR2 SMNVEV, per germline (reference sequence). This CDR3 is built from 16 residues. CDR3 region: CASRRLGVNSNQPQHF. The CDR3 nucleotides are TGTGCCAGCAGAAGACTAGGGGTTAATAGCAATCAGCCCCAGCATTTT.

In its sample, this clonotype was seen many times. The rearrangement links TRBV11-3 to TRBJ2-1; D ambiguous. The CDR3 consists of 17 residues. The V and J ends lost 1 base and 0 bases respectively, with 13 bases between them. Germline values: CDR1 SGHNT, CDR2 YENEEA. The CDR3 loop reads CASSLVLSPSSYNEQFF. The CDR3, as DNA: TGTGCCAGCAGCTTAGTACTGTCCCCGAGCTCCTACAATGAGCAGTTCTTC.

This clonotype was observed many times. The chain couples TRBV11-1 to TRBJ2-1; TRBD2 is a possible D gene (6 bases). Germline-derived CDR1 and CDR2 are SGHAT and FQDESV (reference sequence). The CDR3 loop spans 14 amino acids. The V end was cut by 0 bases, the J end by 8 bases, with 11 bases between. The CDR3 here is CASSLAGRRDEQFF. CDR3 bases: TGTGCCAGCAGCTTAGCGGGGAGGAGAGATGAGCAGTTCTTC.

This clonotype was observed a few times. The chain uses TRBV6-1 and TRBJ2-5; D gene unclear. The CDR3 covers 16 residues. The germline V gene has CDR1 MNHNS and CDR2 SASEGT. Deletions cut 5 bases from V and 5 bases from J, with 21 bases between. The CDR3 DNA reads TGTGCCAGCAGTTATTCCCTAAAGGGCTATGGGGAGACCCAGTACTTC. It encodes CASSYSLKGYGETQYF.

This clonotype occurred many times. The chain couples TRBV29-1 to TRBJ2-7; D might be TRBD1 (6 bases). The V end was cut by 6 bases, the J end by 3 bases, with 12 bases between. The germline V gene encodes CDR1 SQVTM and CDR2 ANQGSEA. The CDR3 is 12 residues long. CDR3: CSVGHGVYEQYF. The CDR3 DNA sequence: TGCAGCGTGGGACACGGAGTCTACGAGCAGTACTTC.

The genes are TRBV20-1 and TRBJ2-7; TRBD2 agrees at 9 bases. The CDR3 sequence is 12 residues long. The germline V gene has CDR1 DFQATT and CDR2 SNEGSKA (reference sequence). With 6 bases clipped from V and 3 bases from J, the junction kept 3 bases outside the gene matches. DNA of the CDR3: TGCAGTGCACATAGCGGGAGCTACGAGCAGTACTTC. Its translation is CSAHSGSYEQYF.

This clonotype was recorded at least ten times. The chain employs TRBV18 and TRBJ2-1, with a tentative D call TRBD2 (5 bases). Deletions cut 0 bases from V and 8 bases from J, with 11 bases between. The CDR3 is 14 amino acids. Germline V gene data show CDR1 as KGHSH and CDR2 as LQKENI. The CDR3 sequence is CASSPPVLVYEQFF. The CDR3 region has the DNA TGTGCCAGCTCACCACCCGTACTAGTTTATGAGCAGTTCTTC.

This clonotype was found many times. CDR3 nucleotide sequence: TGCGCCAGCAGCTTACTGGGCCAGGCAGGAGAGACCCAGTACTTC. This codes for CASSLLGQAGETQYF. J is TRBJ2-5 and V is TRBV5-1; no clear D. The CDR3 runs 15 residues. V was shortened by 2 bases and J by 4 bases, with 15 bases between the two germline ends. Germline CDR1 and CDR2: SGHRS and YFSETQ.

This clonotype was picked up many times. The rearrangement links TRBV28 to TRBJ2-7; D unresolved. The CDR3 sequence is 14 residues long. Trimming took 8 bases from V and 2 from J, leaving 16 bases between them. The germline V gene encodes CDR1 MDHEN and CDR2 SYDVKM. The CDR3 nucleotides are TGTGCCAGCCATAAATCGGTCAGCCCCTACGAGCAGTACTTC. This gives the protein CASHKSVSPYEQYF.

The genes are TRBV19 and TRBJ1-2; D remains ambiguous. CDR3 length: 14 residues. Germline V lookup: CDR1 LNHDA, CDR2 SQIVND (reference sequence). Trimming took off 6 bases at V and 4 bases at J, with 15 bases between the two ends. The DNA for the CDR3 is TGTGCCAGTAGCCTTAATGGACGCTTCTATGGCTACACCTTC. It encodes CASSLNGRFYGYTF.

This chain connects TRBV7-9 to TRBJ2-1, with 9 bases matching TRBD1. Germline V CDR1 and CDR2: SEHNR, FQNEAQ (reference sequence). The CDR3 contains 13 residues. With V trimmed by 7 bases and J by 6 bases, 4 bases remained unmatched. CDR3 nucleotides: TGTGCCAGCAAAGAGACAGGGGGCAATGAGCAGTTCTTC. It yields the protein CASKETGGNEQFF.